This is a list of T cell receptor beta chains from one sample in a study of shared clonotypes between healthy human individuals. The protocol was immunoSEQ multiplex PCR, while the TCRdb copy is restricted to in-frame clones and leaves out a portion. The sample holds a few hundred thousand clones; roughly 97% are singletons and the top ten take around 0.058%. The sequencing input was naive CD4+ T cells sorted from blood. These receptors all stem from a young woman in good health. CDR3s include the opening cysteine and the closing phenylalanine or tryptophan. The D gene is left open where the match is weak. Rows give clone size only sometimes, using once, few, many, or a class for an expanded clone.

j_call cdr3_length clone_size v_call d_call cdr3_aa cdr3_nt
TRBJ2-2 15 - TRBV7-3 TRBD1 CASSQTGANTGELFF TGTGCCAGCAGCCAGACAGGGGCGAACACCGGGGAGCTGTTTTTT
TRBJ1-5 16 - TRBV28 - CASSNQGEGGNQPQHF TGTGCCAGCAGTAACCAAGGGGAAGGGGGCAATCAGCCCCAGCATTTT
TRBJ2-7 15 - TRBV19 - CASSARQGRAYEQYF TGTGCCAGTAGTGCCCGACAGGGGAGGGCCTACGAGCAGTACTTC
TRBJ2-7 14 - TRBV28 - CASSRLVGHYEQYF TGTGCCAGCAGCCGACTAGTGGGACACTACGAGCAGTACTTC
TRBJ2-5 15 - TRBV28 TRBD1 CASSLRQGARETQYF TGTGCCAGCAGTTTACGACAGGGGGCACGAGAGACCCAGTACTTC
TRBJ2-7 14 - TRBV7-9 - CASSFATPAYEQYF TGTGCCAGCAGCTTCGCGACTCCCGCCTACGAGCAGTACTTC
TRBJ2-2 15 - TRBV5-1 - CASSLSGRDTGELFF TGCGCCAGCAGCTTGTCTGGTAGGGACACCGGGGAGCTGTTTTTT
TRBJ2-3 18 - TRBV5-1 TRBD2 CASSFIGLAQISTDTQYF TGCGCCAGCAGCTTTATAGGACTAGCGCAAATTAGCACAGATACGCAGTATTTT
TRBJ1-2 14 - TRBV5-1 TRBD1 CASSLAGGLDGYTF TGCGCCAGCAGCTTGGCAGGGGGCCTAGATGGCTACACCTTC
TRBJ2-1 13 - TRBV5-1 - CASRGGSYNEQFF TGCGCCAGCAGGGGAGGTTCCTACAATGAGCAGTTCTTC
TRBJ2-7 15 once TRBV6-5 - CASSPDRQNSYEQYF TGTGCCAGCAGTCCAGACAGGCAAAACTCCTACGAGCAGTACTTC
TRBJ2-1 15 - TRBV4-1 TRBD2 CASSQVGLAGDEQFF TGCGCCAGCAGCCAAGTAGGACTAGCGGGAGATGAGCAGTTCTTC
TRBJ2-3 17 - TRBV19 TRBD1 CASSSPTGGASTDTQYF TGTGCCAGTAGTTCCCCTACAGGGGGAGCTAGCACAGATACGCAGTATTTT
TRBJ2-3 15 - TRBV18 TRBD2 CASSPRDYSRNTQYF TGTGCCAGCTCCCCCAGGGACTACTCTCGAAATACGCAGTATTTT
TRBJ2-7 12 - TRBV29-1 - CSAGDIVYEQYF TGCAGCGCCGGCGACATCGTCTACGAGCAGTACTTC
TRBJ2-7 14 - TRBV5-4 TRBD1 CASSRDSNEQKGNF TGTGCCAGCAGCCGGGACAGTAATGAACAAAAGGGGAACTTC
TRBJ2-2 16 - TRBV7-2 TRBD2 CASSSPGTTNTGELFF TGTGCCAGCAGCTCCCCCGGGACTACTAACACCGGGGAGCTGTTTTTT
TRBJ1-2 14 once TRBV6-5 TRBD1 CASSYWGTESGYTF TGTGCCAGCAGTTACTGGGGGACAGAAAGTGGCTACACCTTC
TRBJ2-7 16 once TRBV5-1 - CASSPRYRAIPYEQYF TGCGCCAGCAGCCCACGCTATCGGGCAATTCCCTACGAGCAGTACTTC
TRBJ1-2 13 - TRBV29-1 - CSVEDPHSYGYTF TGCAGCGTTGAAGATCCCCATTCCTATGGCTACACCTTC
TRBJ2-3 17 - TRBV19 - CASSRPGAGYGSDTQYF TGTGCCAGTAGTAGACCAGGGGCGGGATATGGATCAGATACGCAGTATTTT
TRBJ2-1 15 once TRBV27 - CASSPRAISYNEQFF TGTGCCAGCAGTCCCCGGGCGATCTCCTACAATGAGCAGTTCTTC
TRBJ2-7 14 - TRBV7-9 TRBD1 CASSLSSTGGGQYF TGTGCCAGCAGCTTAAGCTCGACAGGGGGCGGGCAGTACTTC
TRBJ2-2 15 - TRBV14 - CASSQNTGNTGELFF TGTGCCAGCAGCCAAAATACAGGGAATACCGGGGAGCTGTTTTTT
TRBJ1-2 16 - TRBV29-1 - CSVGLRIWGTNYGYTF TGCAGCGTTGGGCTTAGGATCTGGGGAACTAACTATGGCTACACCTTC
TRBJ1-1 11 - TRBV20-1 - CSALRDTEAFF TGCAGTGCTCTCCGGGACACTGAAGCTTTCTTT
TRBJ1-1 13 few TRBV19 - CASSTTGYTEAFF TGTGCCAGTAGTACAACAGGGTACACTGAAGCTTTCTTT
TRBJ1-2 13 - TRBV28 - CASIAENNYGYTF TGTGCCAGCATCGCCGAAAACAACTATGGCTACACCTTC
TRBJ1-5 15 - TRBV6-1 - CASSEGEVGPQPQHF TGTGCCAGCAGTGAAGGGGAGGTAGGGCCTCAGCCCCAGCATTTT
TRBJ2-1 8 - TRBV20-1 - CSANGEFF TGCAGTGCTAATGGGGAGTTCTTC
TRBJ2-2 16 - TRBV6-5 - CASSYRTGRVAGELFF TGTGCCAGCAGTTACCGGACAGGGAGGGTTGCCGGGGAGCTGTTTTTT
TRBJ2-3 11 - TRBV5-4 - CASSYSDTQYF TGTGCCAGCAGCTACTCGGATACGCAGTATTTT
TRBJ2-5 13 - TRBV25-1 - CASGYRQQETQYF TGTGCCAGCGGGTACCGACAGCAAGAGACCCAGTACTTC
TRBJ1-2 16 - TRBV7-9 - CASSQSPGGTPGGYTF TGTGCCAGCAGCCAATCGCCGGGGGGGACTCCGGGAGGCTACACCTTC
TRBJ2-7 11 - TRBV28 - CASSFKSEQYF TGTGCCAGCAGTTTTAAATCCGAGCAGTACTTC
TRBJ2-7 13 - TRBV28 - CASSVGGTYEQYF TGTGCCAGCAGTGTCGGCGGGACCTACGAGCAGTACTTC
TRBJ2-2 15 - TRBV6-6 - CVSSYRSPGAGELFF TGTGTCAGCAGTTATAGAAGCCCGGGGGCCGGGGAGCTGTTTTTT
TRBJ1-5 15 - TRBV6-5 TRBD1 CASRLTGTSNQPQHF TGTGCCAGCCGACTGACAGGGACCAGCAATCAGCCCCAGCATTTT
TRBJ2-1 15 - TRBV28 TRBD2 CASRGSSGRYNEQFF TGTGCCAGCAGGGGGTCTAGCGGGAGGTACAATGAGCAGTTCTTC
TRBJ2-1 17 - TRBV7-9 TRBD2 CASSSFGAGGFYNEQFF TGTGCCAGCAGCTCGTTCGGGGCGGGAGGCTTCTACAATGAGCAGTTCTTC
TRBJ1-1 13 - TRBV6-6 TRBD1 CASRTQGATEAFF TGTGCCAGCAGGACCCAGGGGGCCACTGAAGCTTTCTTT